This entry lists 11 T cell receptor beta chains sequenced from one sample in a study of regulatory T cells in long-lasting Graves disease. Through Arm-PCR of CDR3 regions and iRepertoire HTBI primers, TCR beta libraries were built. One entry per CDR3 protein, called by TCRdb with MiXCR from the multiplex PCR reads. The sample contains under 300,000 distinct CDR3 sequences, 20% of which appear only once. Time point indicated: newly diagnosed GD, antithyroid drugs for less than 3 months. The TCR library was made from RNA that had been extracted from PBMCs in TRIzol. Sequences were derived from peripheral blood mononuclear cells (PBMCs), sampled at new diagnosis, from a patient treated with antithyroid drugs. The receptor set was obtained from a female donor with Graves disease.

This clonotype was seen repeatedly, ten times or more. The V gene is TRBV20-1, the J gene TRBJ2-1; D gene ambiguous. The CDR3 covers 15 residues. Trimming took off 6 bases at V and 1 base at J, with 16 bases between the two ends. Looked up from germline, CDR1 is DFQATT and CDR2 is SNEGSKA (reference sequence). CDR3: CSAMVVGKSYNEQFF. DNA of the CDR3: TGCAGTGCCATGGTGGTAGGAAAATCCTACAATGAGCAGTTCTTC.

There are many counts of this clonotype. V and J are TRBV12-5 and TRBJ2-2; D remains ambiguous. V was shortened by 1 base and J by 2 bases, with 5 bases between the two germline ends. The CDR3 is 14 residues long. Germline V gives CDR1 LGHNT, CDR2 FRNRAP. The CDR3 DNA is TGTGCTAGTGGTTTGGCTCCAAACACCGGGGAGCTGTTTTTT. It is translated as CASGLAPNTGELFF. The variable domain in full, with the rest retrieved from reference TRBV12-5 and TRBJ2-2, is DARVTQTPRHKVTEMGQEVTMRCQPILGHNTVFWYRQTMMQGLELLAYFRNRAPLDDSGMPKDRFSAEMPDATLATLKIQPSEPRDSAVYFCASGLAPNTGELFFGEGSRLTVL.

V and J are TRBV4-3 and TRBJ2-1; the match to TRBD2 covers 10 bases. Germline assignment: CDR1 LGHNA and CDR2 YSLEER. V shed 0 bases, J shed 6 bases, and the junction held 5 bases outside the gene matches. This CDR3 is 16 amino acids long. The CDR3 sequence: CASSQDLQRGGNEQFF. The CDR3 nucleotides read TGCGCCAGCAGCCAAGATCTCCAGCGGGGGGGCAATGAGCAGTTCTTC.

This clonotype was seen a handful of times. A read error is possible here, since a much larger clone lies one base away. The rearrangement uses TRBV12-3 or TRBV12-4 and TRBJ2-7; tentatively, D is TRBD2 (7 bases). The germline V and J ends were trimmed by 5 bases and 0 bases, with 17 bases remaining between them. The CDR3 is 16 amino acids. CDR3 amino acids: CASSDTGTIPSYEQYF. CDR3 bases: TGTGCCAGCAGTGATACAGGGACTATACCCTCCTACGAGCAGTACTTC.

Details on this clonotype: A junction end diverges from the germline sequence, so it may reflect a read error. This chain connects TRBV6-1 to TRBJ2-3, with TRBD1 matching over 7 bases. Germline CDR1 MNHNS, CDR2 SASEGT. This CDR3 has 15 residues. DNA for the CDR3: TGTGCCAGCAGAGACAGGGAAGGCAGCACAGATACACAGTATTTT. It yields the protein CASRDREGSTDTQYF.

This clonotype was observed at least ten times. The V gene is TRBV30, the J gene TRBJ1-5; the match to TRBD1 covers 8 bases. The length of the CDR3 is 15 residues. The J segment lost 7 bases and the V segment lost 0 bases, leaving 8 bases of the junction unmatched. From germline, CDR1 is GTSNPN and CDR2 SVGIG (reference sequence). CDR3 sequence: CAWSVRQGRWQPQHF. The CDR3 DNA reads TGTGCCTGGAGTGTTAGACAGGGGAGATGGCAGCCCCAGCATTTT. Full variable domain (missing parts from reference TRBV30 and TRBJ1-5): SQTIHQWPATLVQPVGSPLSLECTVEGTSNPNLYWYRQAAGRGLQLLFYSVGIGQISSEVPQNLSASRPQDRQFILSSKKLLLSDSGFYLCAWSVRQGRWQPQHFGDGTRLSIL.

With respect to this clonotype: This could be a read error, since a much larger clone is one nucleotide away. V and J are TRBV20-1 and TRBJ1-4; D unresolved. Deletions cut 1 base from V and 8 bases from J, with 20 bases between. CDR3 length: 16 amino acids. CDR1 and CDR2 from the germline V gene are DFQATT and SNEGSKA (reference sequence). CDR3 loop: CSARADPVSRFEKLFF. The CDR3, as DNA: TGCAGTGCTAGAGCAGACCCGGTGTCAAGGTTCGAAAAACTGTTTTTT.

This clonotype was detected ten times or more. The rearrangement links TRBV10-2 to TRBJ1-6, with D perhaps TRBD1 (5 bases). The CDR3 has 12 amino acids. The ends were cut back, 8 bases at V and 11 bases at J, with 13 bases in the middle. CDR1 and CDR2 from the germline V gene are WSHSY and SAAADI. CDR3 bases: TGCGCCAGCGGGCAGGGAAACCCACCCCTCCACTTT. This translates into CASGQGNPPLHF.

This clonotype was found many times. The rearrangement uses TRBV11-2 and TRBJ2-5, with D possibly being TRBD1 (5 bases). The V end lost 5 bases, the J end lost 2 bases, and 9 bases lay between the germline ends. The CDR3 totals 13 residues. Germline V lookup: CDR1 SGHAT, CDR2 FQNNGV. CDR3 sequence reads: CASSPSGQETQYF. For the CDR3, the DNA is TGTGCCAGCAGCCCATCAGGGCAAGAGACCCAGTACTTC.

This clonotype was counted at least ten times. The chain uses TRBV20-1 and TRBJ2-7; 10 bases line up with TRBD2. Germline-derived CDR1 and CDR2 are DFQATT and SNEGSKA (reference sequence). The V and J ends lost 2 bases and 4 bases, in that order; junction bases with no gene match: 2. This CDR3 is 13 amino acids long. CDR3 DNA sequence: TGCAGTGCTAGAAGGACTAGCGGATACGAGCAGTACTTC. Encoded protein: CSARRTSGYEQYF.

In its sample, this clonotype was seen many times. The genes are TRBV10-3 and TRBJ2-7; D unresolved. Trimming shortened V by 6 bases and J by 0 bases, and 9 bases separated the two germline ends. Germline CDR1 reads ENHRY; CDR2 reads SYGVKD. CDR3 length equals 13 residues. The CDR3 region is CAIRADSSYEQYF. The DNA of the CDR3 is TGTGCCATCAGGGCGGATAGCTCCTACGAGCAGTACTTC.